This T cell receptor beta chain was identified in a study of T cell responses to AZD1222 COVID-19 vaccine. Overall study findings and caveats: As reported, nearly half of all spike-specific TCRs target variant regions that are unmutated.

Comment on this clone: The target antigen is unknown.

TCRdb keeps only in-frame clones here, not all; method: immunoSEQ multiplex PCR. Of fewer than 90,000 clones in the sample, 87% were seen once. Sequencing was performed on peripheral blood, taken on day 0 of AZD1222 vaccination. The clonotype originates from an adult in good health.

CDR3 protein: CASSSSGGLAGEDTQYF. The CDR3 DNA reads TGTGCCAGCAGTTCCTCGGGGGGACTAGCGGGAGAAGATACGCAGTATTTT. V and J are TRBV6-2 or TRBV6-3 and TRBJ2-3, with 14 bases fitting TRBD2. Germline V gene sequence: CDR1 MNHEY, CDR2 SVGEGT. This CDR3 has 17 amino acids. After removal of 4 bases from V and 5 bases from J, the junction contained 8 bases not matched to a gene.